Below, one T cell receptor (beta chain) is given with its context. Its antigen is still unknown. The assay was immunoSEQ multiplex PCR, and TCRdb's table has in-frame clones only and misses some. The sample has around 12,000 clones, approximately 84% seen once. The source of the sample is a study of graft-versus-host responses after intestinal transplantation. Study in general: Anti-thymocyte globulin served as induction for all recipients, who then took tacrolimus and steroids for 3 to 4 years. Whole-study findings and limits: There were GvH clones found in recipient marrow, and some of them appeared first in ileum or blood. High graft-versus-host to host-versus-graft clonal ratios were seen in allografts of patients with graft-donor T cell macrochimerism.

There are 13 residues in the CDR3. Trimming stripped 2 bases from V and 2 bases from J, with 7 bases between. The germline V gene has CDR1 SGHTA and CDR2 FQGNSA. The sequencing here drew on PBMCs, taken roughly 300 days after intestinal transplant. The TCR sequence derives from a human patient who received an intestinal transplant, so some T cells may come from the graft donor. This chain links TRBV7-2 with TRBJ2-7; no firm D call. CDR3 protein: CASSLPTPYEQYF. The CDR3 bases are TGTGCCAGCAGCTTACCTACACCCTACGAGCAGTACTTC.